This TCR beta chain was identified during a study of blood T cells in healthy people across ages. This clonotype occurred a few times. The V end was cut by 2 bases, the J end by 3 bases, with 8 bases between. The CDR3 consists of 12 residues. Germline V lookup: CDR1 DFQATT, CDR2 SNEGSKA (reference sequence). Then a second PCR, running about 6 to 11 cycles, was carried out with a sample-barcoded 5' primer and a J-beta primer mix. Each CDR3 protein is one row after TCRdb ran MiXCR on the 5' RACE reads. The sample contains approximately 1.5 million distinct CDR3 sequences, around 40% of which appear only once.

V usage is TRBV20-1 and J usage is TRBJ2-7; D may be TRBD2 (6 bases). This TCR came from a young woman in good health. Sequenced: blood. The CDR3 nucleotides are TGCAGTGCTAGATACGGGGGCTACGAGCAGTACTTC. Translated, it gives CSARYGGYEQYF.